This is a list of T cell receptor beta chains from one sample in a study of T cell changes during pregnancy in multiple sclerosis. Clones were read by immunoSEQ multiplex PCR, and TCRdb kept only the in-frame ones, dropping some. This table holds tens of thousands of clones, just under 95% found once. Sequenced here: peripheral blood, sampled in the second trimester of pregnancy. Receptors originate from a female donor in good health, enrolled as a control in a pregnancy study. The CDR3 runs from the conserved cysteine through the conserved F or W. Each record gives: clone size, D gene, V gene, J gene, CDR3 DNA, CDR3 protein. The D gene is left open where the match is weak. Clone size is given for some rows only: seen once, a few or many times, or a class if the clone is expanded.

>-|TRBD2|TRBV9|TRBJ2-5
TGTGCCAGCACTAGCGGGGGGGGAGAAGAGACCCAGTACTTC
CASTSGGGEETQYF
>once|-|TRBV6-6|TRBJ2-4
TGTGCCAGCAGTTACTCGCAGATAGCCAAAAACATTCAGTACTTC
CASSYSQIAKNIQYF
>-|TRBD1|TRBV6-1|TRBJ1-1
TGTGCCAGCAGTGAAATGGCAGGGGGCATGCGGAGAAACACTGAAGCTTTCTTT
CASSEMAGGMRRNTEAFF
>-|-|TRBV9|TRBJ2-7
TGTGCCAGCAGCCCATTGGGGCAGGACTCCTACGAGCAGTACTTC
CASSPLGQDSYEQYF
>-|TRBD1|TRBV7-6|TRBJ2-1
TGTGCCAGCAGCACTCCCCCGGGACAGGGGGATGAGCAGTTCTTC
CASSTPPGQGDEQFF
>-|-|TRBV7-3|TRBJ2-1
TGTGCCAGCAGCTTAACACAGGCCTCACGAGAGCAGTTCTTC
CASSLTQASREQFF
>-|-|TRBV19|TRBJ1-4
TGTGCCAGTAGTCCCCGGGGAGCAACTAATGAAAAACTGTTTTTT
CASSPRGATNEKLFF
>-|TRBD1|TRBV6-6|TRBJ1-5
TGTGCCAGCAGCCGCCGGACAGGGGGCAATCAGCCCCAGCATTTT
CASSRRTGGNQPQHF
>-|-|TRBV19|TRBJ1-1
TGTGCCAGTAGCCCCGGGCGGGGCACTGAAGCTTTCTTT
CASSPGRGTEAFF
>-|-|TRBV19|TRBJ2-1
TGTGCCAGTATTCCCGGGGGATCCTACAATGAGCAGTTCTTC
CASIPGGSYNEQFF
>once|TRBD1|TRBV10-3|TRBJ1-1
TGTGCCATCAGGGACAGGGTGGGCATGAACACTGAAGCTTTCTTT
CAIRDRVGMNTEAFF
>-|-|TRBV5-1|TRBJ1-1
TGCGCCAGCAGCTTGGAGGGCAAGGGGACTGAAGCTTTCTTT
CASSLEGKGTEAFF
>once|TRBD1|TRBV7-3|TRBJ1-2
TGTGCCAGCAGCTTAGCGGACAGGGCAGGCTACACCTTC
CASSLADRAGYTF
>-|-|TRBV7-9|TRBJ1-2
TGTGCCAGCAGCTTAAATCACCAGGGTAGTAACTATGGCTACACCTTC
CASSLNHQGSNYGYTF
>-|-|TRBV7-3|TRBJ2-5
TGTGCCAGCAGCCCGGGATCTCAAGAGACCCAGTACTTC
CASSPGSQETQYF
>-|-|TRBV6-1|TRBJ2-5
TGTGCCAGCAGTACAGGGACGGTTCAAGAGACCCAGTACTTC
CASSTGTVQETQYF
>few|-|TRBV7-9|TRBJ1-5
TGTGCCAGCAGCTTGGAGAGCAATCAGCCCCAGCATTTT
CASSLESNQPQHF
>-|-|TRBV4-1|TRBJ1-2
TGCGCCAGCAGCCAAGACCCAGAGGGGGGGTATGGCTACACCTTC
CASSQDPEGGYGYTF
>once|TRBD1|TRBV5-1|TRBJ2-3
TGCGCCAGCAGCTCCGGACAGGTTACAGATACGCAGTATTTT
CASSSGQVTDTQYF
>-|-|TRBV10-2|TRBJ1-5
TGCGCCAGCAGTGAGCTCAGTACAAGAAATCAGCCCCAGCATTTT
CASSELSTRNQPQHF
>once|TRBD1|TRBV4-2|TRBJ2-1
TGTGCCAGCAGCCAGAACAAACAGGGGGTCAATGAGCAGTTCTTC
CASSQNKQGVNEQFF
>-|TRBD2|TRBV29-1|TRBJ2-2
TGCAGCGTTGATGATAGCGGGGGGTTGAACACCGGGGAGCTGTTTTTT
CSVDDSGGLNTGELFF
>-|-|TRBV11-3|TRBJ2-7
TGTGCCAGCAGCGTTACTTGGGACGCACAGGGAACCTCCTACGAGCAGTACTTC
CASSVTWDAQGTSYEQYF
>-|-|TRBV5-1|TRBJ1-1
TGCGCCAGCAGCGAGGCTCCGAACACTGAAGCTTTCTTT
CASSEAPNTEAFF
>once|-|TRBV30|TRBJ2-7
TGTGCCTGGACCCGGGAGACAGGGAACTACGAGCAGTACTTC
CAWTRETGNYEQYF
>-|-|TRBV10-1|TRBJ2-2
TGCGCCAGCATCCTCGAACGACAGGAAAACACCGGGGAGCTGTTTTTT
CASILERQENTGELFF
>-|-|TRBV19|TRBJ2-7
TGTGCCAGTAGAGTCGTTGGGGACTCTTACGAGCAGTACTTC
CASRVVGDSYEQYF
>-|TRBD2|TRBV4-1|TRBJ2-7
TGCGCCAGCAGCCAACCGGCTAGCGGCTCCTACGAGCAGTACTTC
CASSQPASGSYEQYF
>-|-|TRBV9|TRBJ2-7
TGTGCCAGCAGCGTAGGAGGGTCACGCTCCTACGAGCAGTACTTC
CASSVGGSRSYEQYF
>-|-|TRBV9|TRBJ1-3
TGTGCCAGCAGCGACCCGACGAGGGTGTTTGGAAACACCATATATTTT
CASSDPTRVFGNTIYF
>-|TRBD1|TRBV5-1|TRBJ1-2
TGCGCCAGCAGCTTGGATGCAGGGGGCTATGGCTACACCTTC
CASSLDAGGYGYTF
>once|-|TRBV12-5|TRBJ2-1
TGTGCTAGTGCCACGGACAGAGCCACTCCCTACAATGAGCAGTTCTTC
CASATDRATPYNEQFF
>once|-|TRBV2|TRBJ1-1
TGTGCCAGCAGTCAGGGCACTGAAGCTTTCTTT
CASSQGTEAFF
>-|TRBD2|TRBV5-4|TRBJ2-5
TGTGCCAGCAGCTTGGCCCGGACTAGCGGGTCCCAAGAGACCCAGTACTTC
CASSLARTSGSQETQYF
>-|TRBD1|TRBV11-3|TRBJ1-2
TGTGCCAGCAGCTTAGGAGGTTCTGGACAGGGTCACTATGGCTACACCTTC
CASSLGGSGQGHYGYTF
>-|TRBD2|TRBV30|TRBJ2-4
TGTGCCTGGAGTGTACCCACTAGCGGGGGGGCCTCCTACAAAAACATTCAGTACTTC
CAWSVPTSGGASYKNIQYF
>-|TRBD2|TRBV11-1|TRBJ2-3
TGTGCCAGCAGCCCTCGGACTAGCGGGGGGAGAAGGACAGATACGCAGTATTTT
CASSPRTSGGRRTDTQYF
>-|TRBD1|TRBV30|TRBJ1-2
TGTGCCTGGCGGACAGGGGTGAACTATGGCTACACCTTC
CAWRTGVNYGYTF
>-|-|TRBV21-1|TRBJ1-1
TGTGCCAGCAGCTCTCCCCCGGGGGTCGTCACAGAAGCTTTCTTT
CASSSPPGVVTEAFF
>-|-|TRBV11-2|TRBJ2-1
TGTGCCAGCAGCCGGGACTCCTACAATGAGCAGTTCTTC
CASSRDSYNEQFF
>-|-|TRBV30|TRBJ1-2
TGTGCCTGGATCAATCAGGGCAACTATGGCTACACCTTC
CAWINQGNYGYTF
>-|-|TRBV7-3|TRBJ1-2
TGTGCCAGCAGCTTAGAGAACCCTGTTTTATATGGCTACACCTTC
CASSLENPVLYGYTF
>-|-|TRBV11-2|TRBJ1-1
TGTGCCAGCAGCTTAGTCCCAGGGAAGGGTTCTGAAGCTTTCTTT
CASSLVPGKGSEAFF
>-|-|TRBV7-6|TRBJ1-2
TGTGCCAGCAGCCATGCTTGGGGACAAGGCTACACCTTC
CASSHAWGQGYTF
>-|-|TRBV5-1|TRBJ1-1
TGCGCCAGCACTACGGGGGAGGGAAACACTGAAGCTTTCTTT
CASTTGEGNTEAFF
>-|-|TRBV6-5|TRBJ1-1
TGTGCCAGCAGTTACTCGCAGGTGGTAGGCACTGAAGCTTTCTTT
CASSYSQVVGTEAFF
>-|-|TRBV27|TRBJ2-5
TGTGCCAGCAGTTTCCGAGGCAGGGAGGCAGAGACCCAGTACTTC
CASSFRGREAETQYF
>-|-|TRBV30|TRBJ2-2
TGTGCCTGGGGGGTTGGGACAAACACCGGGGAGCTGTTTTTT
CAWGVGTNTGELFF
>-|TRBD1|TRBV19|TRBJ1-5
TGTGCCAGCAGGGGGGGACAGGGCACCGATAGCAATCAGCCCCAGCATTTT
CASRGGQGTDSNQPQHF
>-|TRBD1|TRBV5-1|TRBJ2-5
TGCGCCAGCAGCCCTGGACAGGGGACACGAGAGACCCAGTACTTC
CASSPGQGTRETQYF
>-|TRBD1|TRBV30|TRBJ1-5
TGTGCCTGGAGTTCGGGAGGGGGCTTTCAGCCCCAGCATTTT
CAWSSGGGFQPQHF
>-|-|TRBV27|TRBJ2-1
TGTGCCAGCAGTTCCAGACAGGTCCAGATTGATGAGCAGTTCTTC
CASSSRQVQIDEQFF